The clone carrying this TCR beta chain showed up just a few times. Antigen specificity is unknown. The sample comes from a study of response to subunit inactivated influenza vaccine. Study results and caveats: The authors suggested that every seasonal influenza vaccination recruits few new T cells.

The CDR3 extends over 15 amino acids. V was cut by 1 base and J by 4 bases, with 13 bases left in between. CDR1 and CDR2 from the germline V gene are LGHNA and YSLEER. A single record per CDR3 protein comes from TCRdb applying MiXCR to the RT-PCR reads. Of about 620,000 distinct CDR3 sequences detected, roughly 10% appear once; the ten largest clones hold around 9.6%. This chain uses TRBV4-3 with TRBJ1-2; D is uncertain. The sequence came from a man in his forties or fifties who received an inactivated influenza vaccine. This specimen consisted of PBMCs from blood, obtained on the day of vaccination. This CDR3 is CASSQVQRGGYGYTF. CDR3 coding DNA: TGCGCCAGCAGCCAAGTTCAACGAGGCGGCTATGGCTACACCTTC.